These T cell receptor beta chains were read from a single sample in a study of shared clonotypes between healthy human individuals. Here immunoSEQ multiplex PCR was the method, and the copy in TCRdb shows in-frame clones only, minus some. This sample has about 480,000 clones, with 79% found just once. Sequencing was performed on PBMCs. All receptors derive from a woman aged 40 to 50 in good health. Some clones in this sample may be carry-over from other donors' samples. Both conserved end residues are part of each CDR3. The D gene is left open where the match is weak. A row's size may be missing; if present it is once, few, many or a size class.

few	TRBD2	TRBV5-1	TRBJ2-5	TGCGCCAGCAGCTTGTCTAACACCGGGGGGGTCCAAGAGACCCAGTACTTC	CASSLSNTGGVQETQYF
NA	NA	TRBV9	TRBJ1-4	TGTGCCAGCAGCGTAGACAGGGCTTTTGCAACTAATGAAAAACTGTTTTTT	CASSVDRAFATNEKLFF
NA	TRBD2	TRBV7-9	TRBJ2-1	TGTGCCAGCAGCCGAAGGGAGGGTGGGAATGAGCAGTTCTTC	CASSRREGGNEQFF
NA	NA	TRBV9	TRBJ2-3	TGTGCCAGCAGCCGGAATCTAGATACGCAGTATTTT	CASSRNLDTQYF
NA	TRBD2	TRBV7-8	TRBJ2-1	TGTGCCAGCAGCCTCTCTAGCGGGATCTACAATGAGCAGTTCTTC	CASSLSSGIYNEQFF
NA	TRBD2	TRBV7-6	TRBJ2-1	TGTGCCAGCAGCTTAACTCCCCGACGGGCTAGCGGGAGTCGATTTTTCAGGGAGCAGTTCTTC	CASSLTPRRASGSRFFREQFF
few	NA	TRBV5-1	TRBJ1-2	TGCGCCAGCAGCCCGGACAGCCGCTATGGCTACACCTTC	CASSPDSRYGYTF
NA	NA	TRBV7-3	TRBJ2-7	TGTGCCAGCAGCTTAGAGCCTACCTACGAGCAGTACTTC	CASSLEPTYEQYF
NA	TRBD2	TRBV6-5	TRBJ2-1	TGTGCCAGCAGTTCGGGACTAGCTATGGGCAATGAGCAGTTCTTC	CASSSGLAMGNEQFF
NA	NA	TRBV30	TRBJ1-2	TGTGCCCACCGGGAGCCTTTCTATGGCTACACCTTC	CAHREPFYGYTF
NA	NA	TRBV4-1	TRBJ2-7	TGCGCCAGCAGCCAAGTTCCTGGGGCCATCTACGAGCAGTACTTC	CASSQVPGAIYEQYF
few	TRBD2	TRBV2	TRBJ2-7	TGTGCCAGCCTCGCGACTAGCGGGAGGCCTCTTGAGCAGTACTTC	CASLATSGRPLEQYF
once	NA	TRBV27	TRBJ2-3	TGTGCCAGCAGTGCAACTACCACAGATACGCAGTATTTT	CASSATTTDTQYF
NA	NA	TRBV6-5	TRBJ2-7	TGTGCCAGCAGTTACCAACCGGATAGCTCCTACGAGCAGTACTTC	CASSYQPDSSYEQYF
few	NA	TRBV2	TRBJ2-7	TGTGCCAGCAGTTGGCAGGCCTTATCCTACGAGCAGTACTTC	CASSWQALSYEQYF
NA	NA	TRBV27	TRBJ2-3	TGTGCCAGCAGTCCGATAGGGGGGGTGCCCCCCACAGATACGCAGTATTTT	CASSPIGGVPPTDTQYF
NA	TRBD1	TRBV5-6	TRBJ2-3	TGTGCCAGCAGCTTGACAGGGGTGGCAGATACGCAGTATTTT	CASSLTGVADTQYF
NA	NA	TRBV5-1	TRBJ2-7	TGCGCCAGCAGCTTGACAGGAGCTTACGAGCAGTACTTC	CASSLTGAYEQYF
NA	TRBD2	TRBV11-2	TRBJ2-3	TGTGCCAGCAGCCCCCGGGACTATACAGATACGCAGTATTTT	CASSPRDYTDTQYF
NA	NA	TRBV19	TRBJ1-3	TGTGCCAGTAGTACACCCGACTTCACTGGAAACACCATATATTTT	CASSTPDFTGNTIYF
NA	NA	TRBV12-5	TRBJ2-1	TGTGCTAGTGCCCCTCCGGGATGGGACAATGAGCAGTTCTTC	CASAPPGWDNEQFF
NA	NA	TRBV19	TRBJ2-2	TGTGCCATTGGGAGCGCCAGGGAAAACACCGGGGAGCTGTTTTTT	CAIGSARENTGELFF
NA	NA	TRBV11-2	TRBJ2-1	TGTGCCAGCAGCTTAGCCCAGGGGTCCTACAATGAGCAGTTCTTC	CASSLAQGSYNEQFF
NA	TRBD2	TRBV19	TRBJ2-7	TGTGCCAGTAGTATCTCTAGCGGGAGTGAGGACGAGCAGTACTTC	CASSISSGSEDEQYF
NA	TRBD1	TRBV30	TRBJ1-1	TGTGCCTGGAGGGGGAGGGGGCGGACTGAAGCTTTCTTT	CAWRGRGRTEAFF
NA	TRBD2	TRBV19	TRBJ2-1	TGTGCCAGTAGTATAGAGATCGCCCGACTAGCGGGGGGATACAATGAGCAGTTCTTC	CASSIEIARLAGGYNEQFF
NA	TRBD1	TRBV19	TRBJ2-2	TGTGCCAGTAGTACCGGACAGGGGCGGGAGCTGTTTTTT	CASSTGQGRELFF
NA	TRBD1	TRBV4-2	TRBJ1-3	TGTGCCAGCAGCCAAGATCTCGGGACAGGTATAAACACCATATATTTT	CASSQDLGTGINTIYF
once	NA	TRBV11-2	TRBJ2-7	TGTGCCAGCAACCACCTCGGGCAGGGCTACGAGCAGTACTTC	CASNHLGQGYEQYF
NA	TRBD1	TRBV5-4	TRBJ1-3	TGTGCCAGCAGCATGGCGGGACAGCTCTCTGGAAACACCATATATTTT	CASSMAGQLSGNTIYF
NA	TRBD2	TRBV10-3	TRBJ2-1	TGTGCCATCAGTGAAGGAGTAGCGGGACGGAATGAGCAGTTCTTC	CAISEGVAGRNEQFF
NA	NA	TRBV7-9	TRBJ1-6	TGTGCCAGCAGTCCGACCCTTGGGATTCCCAGCTCCTATAATTCACCCCTCCACTTT	CASSPTLGIPSSYNSPLHF
once	NA	TRBV11-1	TRBJ2-7	TGTGCCAGCAGCCGATCGGGGACCGCCAGTTTCTACGAGCAGTACTTC	CASSRSGTASFYEQYF
NA	NA	TRBV15	TRBJ2-3	TGTGCCACCAGCATGACCGGGACTAGCACAGATACGCAGTATTTT	CATSMTGTSTDTQYF
once	NA	TRBV14	TRBJ2-4	TGTGCCAGCAGCCAAGATGGTGGGTCGACTAGTTGGGTAAACATTCAGTACTTC	CASSQDGGSTSWVNIQYF